A selection of T cell receptor beta chains follows, all from one sample in a study of blood T cell repertoires in COVID-19. Some clones are missing from TCRdb's copy, which holds only in-frame ones; the method was immunoSEQ multiplex PCR. This table has over 200,000 clones, 70% to 85% appearing once. Sample: PBMCs or T cells enriched from blood (not recorded which). The source is a man aged 60 to 75 who had recovered from COVID-19. CDR3s include the opening cysteine and the closing phenylalanine or tryptophan. The D gene is left open where the match is weak. Clone size is not always given. Where it is, it says once, few, many or a class for expanded clones.

size	V	J	D	DNA	CDR3
many	TRBV30	TRBJ1-1	TRBD1	TGTGCCTGGAGTATATCGGGACAGGTTACCACTGAAGCTTTCTTT	CAWSISGQVTTEAFF
NA	TRBV5-5	TRBJ2-5	NA	TGTGCCAGCAGCTTGCGTTGGGTCTCAACCCCAGGGCAAGAGACCCAGTACTTC	CASSLRWVSTPGQETQYF
once	TRBV4-3	TRBJ1-2	NA	TGCGCCAGCAGCCAAGATTCGGGGGGCGCTGGGGGCTACACCTTC	CASSQDSGGAGGYTF
NA	TRBV24-1	TRBJ1-1	NA	TGTGCCACCAGTCTGGAGGACACTGAAGCTTTCTTT	CATSLEDTEAFF
NA	TRBV19	TRBJ1-5	TRBD1	TGTGCCAGTAGTATACAGACAGGGGTGAGCAATCAGCCCCAGCATTTT	CASSIQTGVSNQPQHF
once	TRBV29-1	TRBJ2-3	NA	TGCAGCGTTGATTCGGGGGTAGATACGCAGTATTTT	CSVDSGVDTQYF
once	TRBV5-1	TRBJ1-3	TRBD1	TGCGCCAGCACCGGTGATGGGACAGCGGGAAACACCATATATTTT	CASTGDGTAGNTIYF
NA	TRBV7-8	TRBJ2-1	TRBD2	TGTGCCAGCAGCCCAATTAGGCGGGGGGTCGACGATGAGCAGTTCTTC	CASSPIRRGVDDEQFF
NA	TRBV19	TRBJ1-3	NA	TGTGCCAGTAAAAACCGGGGGGAGGACACCATATATTTT	CASKNRGEDTIYF
once	TRBV2	TRBJ2-5	TRBD1	TGTGCCAGCAGGGAGGACAGGGAAGAGACCCAGTACTTC	CASREDREETQYF
once	TRBV18	TRBJ1-6	TRBD1	TGTGCCAGCTCACCCGGCAGGGGGTATTCACCCCTCCACTTT	CASSPGRGYSPLHF
NA	TRBV5-1	TRBJ1-6	TRBD1	TGCGCCAGCAGCCGGACAGGAAGAAGGGATTCACCCCTCCACTTT	CASSRTGRRDSPLHF
NA	TRBV19	TRBJ1-2	TRBD1	TGTGCCAGTAACCAGGGACAGGGTGAATGGCTTAACTATGGCTACACCTTC	CASNQGQGEWLNYGYTF
NA	TRBV18	TRBJ2-4	TRBD1	TGTGCCAGCTCACCACCGGGACAGATAAACATTCAGTACTTC	CASSPPGQINIQYF
NA	TRBV7-9	TRBJ1-4	NA	TGTGCCAGCAGCTTACGGGGTTCCGAAAAACTGTTTTTT	CASSLRGSEKLFF
NA	TRBV15	TRBJ1-1	NA	TGTGCCACCAGCAGAGATGGGGGGACTGAAGCTTTCTTT	CATSRDGGTEAFF
NA	TRBV19	TRBJ1-2	NA	TGTGCCAGTAGTATTTTCAGCGGAGGCTATGGCTACACCTTC	CASSIFSGGYGYTF
once	TRBV5-8	TRBJ2-5	NA	TGTGCCAGCAGCACCGACCGGGGATTACCGTACCAAGAGACCCAGTACTTC	CASSTDRGLPYQETQYF
NA	TRBV3-1/TRBV3-2	TRBJ1-2	TRBD1	TGTGCCAGCTTTGGGACAGGGAACTATGGCTACACCTTC	CASFGTGNYGYTF
NA	TRBV4-3	TRBJ2-1	NA	TGCGCCAGCAGCCAACTGAGCGGTCTCAATGAGCAGTTCTTC	CASSQLSGLNEQFF
few	TRBV19	TRBJ2-1	TRBD1	TGTGCCAGTAGCGCGACAGGGTACAATGAGCAGTTCTTC	CASSATGYNEQFF
NA	TRBV7-3	TRBJ2-1	TRBD2	TGTGCCAGCAGCTCTATAGCGGGGCTCTCCTACAATGAGCAGTTCTTC	CASSSIAGLSYNEQFF
NA	TRBV5-4	TRBJ2-2	TRBD1	TGTGCCAGCAATGTTCGGGACAGGGGAGACACCGGGGAGCTGTTTTTT	CASNVRDRGDTGELFF
NA	TRBV5-1	TRBJ2-7	NA	TGCGCCAGCAGCTTGGGGCGGGGTGCCGCCTACGAGCAGTACTTC	CASSLGRGAAYEQYF
NA	TRBV7-7	TRBJ1-6	TRBD1	TGTGCTAGCAGCTTACTCTGGGACAGGGGGCTTAATTCACCCCTCCACTTT	CASSLLWDRGLNSPLHF
NA	TRBV27	TRBJ1-6	TRBD1	TGTGCCAGCAGTTTACGGGGACAGGGGTCACCCCTCCACTTT	CASSLRGQGSPLHF
NA	TRBV4-2	TRBJ1-1	TRBD1	TGTGCCAGCAGCCAAGGGGACAGGGACAACACTGAAGCTTTCTTT	CASSQGDRDNTEAFF
NA	TRBV9	TRBJ2-7	NA	TGTGCCAGCAGCGTAGGTCAGGGGACGACCTACGAGCAGTACTTC	CASSVGQGTTYEQYF
once	TRBV11-3	TRBJ1-6	NA	TGTGCCAGCAGCAGGAGCTCCTATAATTCACCCCTCCACTTT	CASSRSSYNSPLHF
few	TRBV6-5	TRBJ1-1	TRBD1	TGTGCCAGCAGGGGACAGGGGGCCGGAGACACTGAAGCTTTCTTT	CASRGQGAGDTEAFF
NA	TRBV5-1	TRBJ1-2	NA	TGCGCCAGCCGCCTGGGAGAGGCCTATGGCTACACCTTC	CASRLGEAYGYTF